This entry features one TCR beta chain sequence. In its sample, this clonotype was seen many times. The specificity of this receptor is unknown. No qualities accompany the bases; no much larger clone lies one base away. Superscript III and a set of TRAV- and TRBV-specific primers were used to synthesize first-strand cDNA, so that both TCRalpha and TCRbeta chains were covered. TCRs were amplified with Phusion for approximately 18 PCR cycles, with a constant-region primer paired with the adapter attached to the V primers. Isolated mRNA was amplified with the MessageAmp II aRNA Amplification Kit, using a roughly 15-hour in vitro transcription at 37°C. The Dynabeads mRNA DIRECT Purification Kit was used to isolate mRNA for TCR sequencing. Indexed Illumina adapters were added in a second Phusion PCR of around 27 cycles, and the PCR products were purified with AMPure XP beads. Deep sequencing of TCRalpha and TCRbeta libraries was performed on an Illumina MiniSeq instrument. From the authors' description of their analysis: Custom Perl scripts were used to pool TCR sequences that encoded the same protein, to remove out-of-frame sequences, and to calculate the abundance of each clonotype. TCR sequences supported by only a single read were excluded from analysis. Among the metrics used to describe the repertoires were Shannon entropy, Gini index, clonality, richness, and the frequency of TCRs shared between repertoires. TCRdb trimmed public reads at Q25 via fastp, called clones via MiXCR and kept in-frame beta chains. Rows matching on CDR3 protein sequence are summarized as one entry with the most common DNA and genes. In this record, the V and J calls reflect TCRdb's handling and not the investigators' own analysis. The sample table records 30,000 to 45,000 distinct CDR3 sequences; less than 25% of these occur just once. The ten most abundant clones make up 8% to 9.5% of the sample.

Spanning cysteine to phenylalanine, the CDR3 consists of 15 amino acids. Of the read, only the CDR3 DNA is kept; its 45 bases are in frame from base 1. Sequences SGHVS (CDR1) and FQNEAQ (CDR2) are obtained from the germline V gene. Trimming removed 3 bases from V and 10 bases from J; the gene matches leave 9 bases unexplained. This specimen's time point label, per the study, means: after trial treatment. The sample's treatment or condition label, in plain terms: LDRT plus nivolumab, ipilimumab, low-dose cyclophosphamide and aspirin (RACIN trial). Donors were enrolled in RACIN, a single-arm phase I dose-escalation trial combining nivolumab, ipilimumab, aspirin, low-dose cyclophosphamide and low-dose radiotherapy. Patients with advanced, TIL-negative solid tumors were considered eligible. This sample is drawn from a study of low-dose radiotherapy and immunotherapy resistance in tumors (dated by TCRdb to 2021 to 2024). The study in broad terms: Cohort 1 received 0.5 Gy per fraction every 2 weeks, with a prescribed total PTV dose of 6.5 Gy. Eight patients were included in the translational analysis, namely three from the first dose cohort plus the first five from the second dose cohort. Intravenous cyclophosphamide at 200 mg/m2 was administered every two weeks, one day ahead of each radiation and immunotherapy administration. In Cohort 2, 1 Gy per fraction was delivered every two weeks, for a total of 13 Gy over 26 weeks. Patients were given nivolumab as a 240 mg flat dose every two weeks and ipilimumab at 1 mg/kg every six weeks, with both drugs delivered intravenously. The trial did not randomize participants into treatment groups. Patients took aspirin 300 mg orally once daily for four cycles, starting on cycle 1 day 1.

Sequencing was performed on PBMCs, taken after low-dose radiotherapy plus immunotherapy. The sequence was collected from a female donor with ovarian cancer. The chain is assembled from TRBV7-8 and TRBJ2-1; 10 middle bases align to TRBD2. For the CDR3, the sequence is CASSLPGLASGEQFF. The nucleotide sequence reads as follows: TGTGCCAGCAGCTTGCCGGGACTAGCGTCAGGGGAGCAGTTCTTC.